This TCR beta chain was recovered during a study of early T cells in non-severe SARS-CoV-2 infection. This clonotype has a count of ten or more. From the 5' RACE reads, TCRdb called clonotypes with MiXCR, one entry per CDR3 protein. The sample yields 65,000 to 80,000 distinct CDR3 sequences, around 13% seen once. With 6 bases clipped from V and 9 bases from J, the junction kept 8 bases outside the gene matches. The CDR3 sequence is 14 residues long. The V gene's germline CDR1 is SQVTM and CDR2 ANQGSEA. The genes are TRBV29-1 and TRBJ2-1, with 13 bases fitting TRBD2. This clonotype was sampled from an adult who was a healthcare worker with PCR-confirmed SARS-CoV-2 infection or an uninfected control (not recorded which). The sequenced material came from whole blood. The CDR3 here is CSVGLAGVSSEQFF. CDR3 sequence (DNA): TGCAGCGTAGGACTAGCGGGAGTGTCATCTGAGCAGTTCTTC.